Following are 29 T cell receptor beta chains from one sample sequenced in a study of CD8 T cells in ankylosing spondylitis (dated by TCRdb to between 2016 and 2019). The method behind the library was 5' RACE. The reads were generated on an Illumina HiSeq 2500. Starting from the raw public reads, TCRdb applied fastp trimming at Q25, assembled clones with MiXCR and retained in-frame beta chains. Rows are unified per CDR3 protein, each entry keeping the most common DNA and genes. Within this sample are approximately 250,000 distinct CDR3 sequences, with more than 25% of them counted one time only. Clones ranked in the top ten supply around 4.5% of the sample. What was sequenced was blood, either unsorted or a sorted T cell fraction (not recorded which). The receptor set was obtained from a male donor with ankylosing spondylitis or in good health (not recorded which).

The rearrangement uses TRBV29-1 and TRBJ2-5, with D possibly TRBD2 on 5 matching bases. V was pared by 0 bases and J by 3 bases, with 11 bases between. The germline V gene has CDR1 SQVTM and CDR2 ANQGSEA. The CDR3 has 14 amino acids. The CDR3 protein is CSVEDWRPKETQYF. The CDR3 DNA follows: TGCAGCGTTGAAGATTGGAGGCCAAAAGAGACCCAGTACTTC.

This chain's CDR3 is CSAAGGPNEQFF. DNA for the CDR3: TGCAGTGCGGCAGGGGGCCCGAATGAGCAGTTCTTC. This chain connects TRBV20-1 to TRBJ2-1, with 8 bases identical to TRBD1. From germline, CDR1 is DFQATT and CDR2 SNEGSKA (reference sequence). The CDR3 extends over 12 amino acids. The junction had 5 bases not matched to a gene; V was cut back by 6 bases and J by 7 bases.

This chain connects TRBV6-5 to TRBJ1-1; D call uncertain. The CDR3 has 12 residues. Germline CDR1 is MNHEY and CDR2 is SVGAGI. V gave up 2 bases and J gave up 8 bases, with 9 bases separating them. The CDR3 here is CASSYPPGEAFF. CDR3 coding DNA: TGTGCCAGCAGTTACCCTCCGGGGGAAGCTTTCTTT.

The table lists this clonotype with a few counts. The chain joins TRBV20-1 to TRBJ2-5, with D possibly TRBD2 on 6 matching bases. Germline V gene lookup returns CDR1 DFQATT and CDR2 SNEGSKA (reference sequence). This CDR3 is built from 15 residues. The germline V and J ends were trimmed by 3 bases and 2 bases, with 16 bases remaining between them. DNA of the CDR3: TGCAGTGCTAGGGAGGGAGGTGAGCTACAAGAGACCCAGTACTTC. Protein sequence: CSAREGGELQETQYF.

The rearrangement uses TRBV7-3 and TRBJ2-2, with 7 bases lining up with TRBD2. This CDR3 contains 17 residues. V shed 0 bases and J 3 bases; nucleotides not matched to a gene: 7. Germline assignment: CDR1 SGHTA and CDR2 FQGTGA. CDR3 amino acids: CASSLTATGRDTGELFF. CDR3 coding DNA: TGTGCCAGCAGCTTAACGGCAACGGGGAGGGACACCGGGGAGCTGTTTTTT.

V gene TRBV5-1 combines with J gene TRBJ2-6; 8 nucleotides agree with TRBD1. CDR3 length: 16 amino acids. Germline assignment: CDR1 SGHRS and CDR2 YFSETQ. Trimming cost V 1 base and J 2 bases; bases outside gene matches: 2. DNA of the CDR3: TGCGCCAGCAGCTTGACGACAGGGGCTGGGGCCAACGTCCTGACTTTC. It translates to CASSLTTGAGANVLTF.

There are a few counts of this clonotype. The chain recombines TRBV5-1 with TRBJ2-1; TRBD2 matches 8 bases. CDR1 is SGHRS, CDR2 YFSETQ, per germline. The CDR3 has 15 amino acids. J lost 3 bases, V lost 3 bases, and 5 bases had no gene match. DNA of the CDR3: TGCGCCAGCAGCTCCAGTAGCGGGGTCTACAATGAGCAGTTCTTC. It specifies CASSSSSGVYNEQFF. Combining the CDR3 with reference TRBV5-1 and TRBJ2-1 gives the whole variable domain KAGVTQTPRYLIKTRGQQVTLSCSPISGHRSVSWYQQTPGQGLQFLFEYFSETQRNKGNFPGRFSGRQFSNSRSEMNVSTLELGDSALYLCASSSSSGVYNEQFFGPGTRLTVL.

The chain uses TRBV2 and TRBJ1-5; D perhaps matches TRBD1 (5 bases). Per germline, CDR1 SNHLY and CDR2 FYNNEI. With 4 bases removed from V and 4 bases from J, the gap between germline ends came to 17 bases. The CDR3 is made up of 16 amino acids. In DNA form, the CDR3 reads TGTGCCAGCAGTGTCGGACCGCCGAGGGGTAATCAGCCCCAGCATTTT. Its translation is CASSVGPPRGNQPQHF.

In this sample, this clonotype turned up a few times. This rearrangement joins TRBV20-1 to TRBJ2-3; D gene ambiguous. The ends were cut back, 4 bases at V and 0 bases at J, with 8 bases in the middle. There are 13 residues in the CDR3. CDR1 DFQATT and CDR2 SNEGSKA come from the germline V gene (reference sequence). This chain's CDR3 is CSATKGSTDTQYF. The CDR3 DNA is TGCAGTGCTACTAAGGGAAGCACAGATACGCAGTATTTT.

The sample holds a few counts of this clonotype. The V and J genes are TRBV20-1 and TRBJ1-1; no definite D call. The CDR3 runs to 13 residues. Deletions cut 6 bases from V and 0 bases from J, with 11 bases between. Germline V gene sequence: CDR1 DFQATT, CDR2 SNEGSKA (reference sequence). CDR3: CSAQQLLNTEAFF. The CDR3 DNA reads TGCAGTGCCCAACAACTTTTGAACACTGAAGCTTTCTTT.

The chain has TRBV9 and TRBJ1-2; no firm D call. V dropped 0 bases and J dropped 6 bases, with 12 bases sitting between them. The CDR3 has 14 residues. CDR1 is SGDLS and CDR2 is YYNGEE in the germline V gene. The CDR3 region is CASSVVSSYDGYTF. CDR3 DNA: TGTGCCAGCAGCGTAGTCTCAAGCTACGATGGCTACACCTTC.

The V and J genes are TRBV7-6 and TRBJ1-5; 8 positions match TRBD1. The length of the CDR3 is 17 residues. The germline gives CDR1 SGHVS, CDR2 FNYEAQ. V shed 4 bases and J 3 bases; nucleotides not matched to a gene: 11. The CDR3 here is CASSSLQGDVDNQPQHF. The CDR3 region has the DNA TGTGCCAGCAGCTCGTTACAGGGGGACGTAGACAATCAGCCCCAGCATTTT. Using reference TRBV7-6 and TRBJ1-5 for the parts outside the CDR3, the full variable domain is GAGVSQSPRYKVTKRGQDVALRCDPISGHVSLYWYRQALGQGPEFLTYFNYEAQQDKSGLPNDRFSAERPEGSISTLTIQRTEQRDSAMYRCASSSLQGDVDNQPQHFGDGTRLSIL.

The rearrangement joins TRBV20-1 to TRBJ1-2, with 8 bases matching TRBD1. The CDR3 is 13 residues long. Germline-derived CDR1 and CDR2 are DFQATT and SNEGSKA (reference sequence). V shed 5 bases, J shed 0 bases, and the junction held 2 bases outside the gene matches. The CDR3 DNA follows: TGCAGTGCTTTGACAGGGGCTAACTATGGCTACACCTTC. It encodes CSALTGANYGYTF.

The V gene is TRBV5-6, the J gene TRBJ2-7; D unresolved. This CDR3 is built from 12 residues. V was shortened by 4 bases and J by 3 bases, with 8 bases between the two germline ends. Germline CDR1 SGHDT, CDR2 YYEEEE. CDR3 DNA sequence: TGTGCCAGCAGCGGCCTTCACTACGAGCAGTACTTC. It encodes CASSGLHYEQYF.

The chain joins TRBV5-1 to TRBJ2-5; tentatively, D is TRBD2 (7 bases). Between the trimmed V and J ends, which lost 4 bases and 1 base, there was a span of 14 bases. This CDR3 is 15 amino acids long. Germline assignment: CDR1 SGHRS and CDR2 YFSETQ. CDR3 DNA sequence: TGCGCCAGCAGCCATTGGCGGGGGCGCCAAGAGACCCAGTACTTC. Residues: CASSHWRGRQETQYF.

This clonotype came up once. The chain carries TRBV12-3 or TRBV12-4 and TRBJ1-2, with 8 bases that match TRBD1. The CDR3 contains 17 residues. With V trimmed by 6 bases and J by 4 bases, 16 bases remained unmatched. CDR3 sequence reads: CASSPTASGTGPYGYTF. CDR3 nucleotides: TGTGCCAGCAGCCCTACCGCTTCCGGGACAGGACCCTATGGCTACACCTTC.

V gene TRBV29-1 combines with J gene TRBJ1-4, with 10 bases lining up with TRBD1. Looked up from germline, CDR1 is SQVTM and CDR2 is ANQGSEA. V was pared by 0 bases and J by 8 bases, with 3 bases of the junction left unmatched. This CDR3 contains 14 residues. For the CDR3, the DNA is TGCAGCGTTGAAGACGGGACAGGGGTCGAAAAACTGTTTTTT. It yields the protein CSVEDGTGVEKLFF.

This clonotype was observed a handful of times. The V call is TRBV9, the J call TRBJ2-7; D tentatively fits TRBD1 or TRBD2 (5 bases each). Germline V gives CDR1 SGDLS, CDR2 YYNGEE. V was trimmed by 0 bases and J by 5 bases, leaving 24 bases between them. CDR3 length: 18 residues. CDR3 region: CASSVGVFGAGLGDEQYF. CDR3 nucleotide sequence: TGTGCCAGCAGCGTAGGGGTTTTCGGGGCAGGACTGGGCGACGAGCAGTACTTC.

The rearrangement uses TRBV29-1 and TRBJ2-5; the D gene is possibly TRBD1 (6 bases). In germline, CDR1 is SQVTM, CDR2 ANQGSEA. The CDR3 has 14 amino acids. V shed 4 bases and J shed 5 bases, with 17 bases lying between them. The CDR3 DNA is TGCAGCGTTGTTCCTAGGGGGACCTGGGAGACCCAGTACTTC. Amino acids: CSVVPRGTWETQYF.

The table lists this clonotype with a few counts. The chain employs TRBV12-3 or TRBV12-4 and TRBJ2-2; D ambiguous. The CDR3 is made up of 13 amino acids. Trimming shortened V by 7 bases and J by 3 bases, and 9 bases separated the two germline ends. The CDR3 sequence: CASTGNYTGELFF. CDR3 bases: TGTGCCAGCACCGGCAACTACACCGGGGAGCTGTTTTTT.

This chain connects TRBV20-1 to TRBJ2-7; D ambiguous. This CDR3 is 13 amino acids long. Per the germline V gene, CDR1 is DFQATT and CDR2 is SNEGSKA (reference sequence). The V and J ends lost 4 bases and 3 bases respectively, with 13 bases between them. CDR3 protein: CSANEWKVYEQYF. Here the CDR3 DNA reads TGCAGTGCTAATGAGTGGAAGGTCTACGAGCAGTACTTC.

This chain joins TRBV5-1 and TRBJ2-3; D is unclear. With 0 bases removed from V and 1 base from J, the gap between germline ends came to 6 bases. The V gene's germline CDR1 is SGHRS and CDR2 YFSETQ. This CDR3 region has 14 residues. The CDR3 is CASSLGDRTDTQYF. For the CDR3, the DNA is TGCGCCAGCAGCTTGGGAGACCGCACAGATACGCAGTATTTT.

CDR3 region: CASSLYGGGTDTQYF. In DNA form, the CDR3 reads TGTGCCAGCAGCTTATATGGCGGGGGCACAGATACGCAGTATTTT. The chain combines TRBV7-6 with TRBJ2-3; a weak D match, TRBD2 (6 bases). The CDR3 covers 15 residues. Between the trimmed V and J ends, which lost 2 bases and 1 base, there was a span of 10 bases. Looked up from germline, CDR1 is SGHVS and CDR2 is FNYEAQ.

With respect to this clonotype: Its ends do not fully match the called genes, so a read error is possible. The chain carries TRBV20-1 and TRBJ2-4; D gene unclear. Germline V lookup: CDR1 DFQATT, CDR2 SNEGSKA (reference sequence). This CDR3 is built from 13 residues. Here the CDR3 reads CSARDNSKNMQYF. The CDR3 DNA follows: TGCAGTGCCAGAGACAACTCCAAAAACATGCAGTACTTC.

V gene TRBV20-1 combines with J gene TRBJ2-3, with TRBD2 as a possible D gene (7 bases). Between the trimmed V and J ends, which lost 6 bases and 2 bases, there was a span of 15 bases. Germline V gene lookup returns CDR1 DFQATT and CDR2 SNEGSKA (reference sequence). The CDR3 consists of 14 residues. The DNA for the CDR3 is TGCAGTGCAGTCAAGGGGGGGCCCACAGATACGCAGTATTTT. It translates to CSAVKGGPTDTQYF.

This clonotype was picked up a small number of times. The chain carries TRBV7-8 and TRBJ2-7, with D perhaps matching TRBD1 (6 bases). Germline CDR1 is SGHVS and CDR2 is FQNEAQ. The CDR3 is made up of 14 amino acids. Trimming stripped 1 base from V and 4 bases from J, with 11 bases between. CDR3 coding DNA: TGTGCCAGCAGCTTAGTTGCGGACAGTTACGAGCAGTACTTC. Translated, it gives CASSLVADSYEQYF.

This clonotype was detected only a few times. This rearrangement joins TRBV20-1 to TRBJ2-6, with D perhaps assigned TRBD1 or TRBD2 (5 bases each). The CDR3 is 15 amino acids. Germline V gene data show CDR1 as DFQATT and CDR2 as SNEGSKA (reference sequence). The ends were cut back, 6 bases at V and 0 bases at J, with 12 bases in the middle. CDR3 residues: CSAPKGSSGANVLTF. Here the CDR3 DNA reads TGCAGTGCCCCAAAGGGGAGCTCTGGGGCCAACGTCCTGACTTTC.

This rearrangement joins TRBV6-5 to TRBJ2-1; TRBD2 matches 10 bases. The CDR3 is made up of 15 amino acids. CDR1 is MNHEY, CDR2 SVGAGI, per germline. Trimming took 6 bases from V and 6 from J; bases not matched to a gene: 8. In DNA form, the CDR3 reads TGTGCCAGCAGACTCGGGACTAGCGATTTCAATGAGCAGTTCTTC. The encoded protein is CASRLGTSDFNEQFF.

The chain combines TRBV5-5 with TRBJ2-1; D may be TRBD2 (5 bases). The V gene lost 4 bases and the J gene lost 7 bases, with 18 bases spanning the gap. Germline CDR1 is SGHKS and CDR2 is YYEKEE (reference sequence). This CDR3 contains 15 residues. CDR3 nucleotide sequence: TGTGCCAGCAGCCGGACTGGTCGATCCTTAAATGAGCAGTTCTTC. Translating it yields CASSRTGRSLNEQFF.